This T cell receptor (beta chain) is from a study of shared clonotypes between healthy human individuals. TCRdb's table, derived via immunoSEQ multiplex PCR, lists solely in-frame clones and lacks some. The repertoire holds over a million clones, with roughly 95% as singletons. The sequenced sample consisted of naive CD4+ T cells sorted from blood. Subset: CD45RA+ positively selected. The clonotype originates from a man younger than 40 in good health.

CDR3 coding DNA: TGTGCCAGCAGTTTGCGAAGTGCCGGACTAGCGGGAGGACTCACCCTAAACAATGAGCAGTTCTTC. Encoded protein: CASSLRSAGLAGGLTLNNEQFF. The rearrangement uses TRBV27 and TRBJ2-1; 14 positions agree with TRBD2. There are 22 residues in the CDR3. The junction had 21 bases not matched to a gene; V was cut back by 3 bases and J by 5 bases. Germline CDR1 and CDR2: MNHEY and SMNVEV (reference sequence).